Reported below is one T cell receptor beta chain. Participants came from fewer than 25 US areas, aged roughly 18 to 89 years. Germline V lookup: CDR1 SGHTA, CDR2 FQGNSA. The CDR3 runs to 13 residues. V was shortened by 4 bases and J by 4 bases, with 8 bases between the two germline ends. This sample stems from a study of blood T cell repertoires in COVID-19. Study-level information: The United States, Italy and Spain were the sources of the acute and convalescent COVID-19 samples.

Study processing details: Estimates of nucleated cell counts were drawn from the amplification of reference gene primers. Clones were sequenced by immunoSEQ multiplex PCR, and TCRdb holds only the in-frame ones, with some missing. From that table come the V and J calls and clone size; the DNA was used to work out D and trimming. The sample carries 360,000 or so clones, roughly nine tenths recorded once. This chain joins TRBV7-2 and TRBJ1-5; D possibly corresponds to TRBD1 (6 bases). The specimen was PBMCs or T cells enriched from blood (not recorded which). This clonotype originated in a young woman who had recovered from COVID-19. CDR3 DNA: TGTGCCAGCAGCTACACAGGGAATCAGCCCCAGCATTTT. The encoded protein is CASSYTGNQPQHF. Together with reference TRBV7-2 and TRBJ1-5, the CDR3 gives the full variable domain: GAGVSQSPSNKVTEKGKDVELRCDPISGHTALYWYRQSLGQGLEFLIYFQGNSAPDKSGLPSDRFSAERTGGSVSTLTIQRTQQEDSAVYLCASSYTGNQPQHFGDGTRLSIL.